This T cell receptor beta chain was identified in a study of cytomegalovirus exposure and HLA in healthy donors. Study-wide results and caveats: CMV serostatus was the only immune exposure information that was available. The authors enumerated 150 to 200 TCR beta chains as linked to cytomegalovirus. A later analysis appeared to link common viral pathogens to several of the most significant clusters. Per a later analysis, 15,000 to 20,000 TCR beta sequences showed association with HLA alleles at 0.05 false discovery rate.

Primers for the PCR totalled 60 Vbeta and 13 Jbeta. Using immunoSEQ multiplex PCR, the repertoire was profiled, and TCRdb retains in-frame clones only, with some absent. The table records roughly 150,000 clones, around 72% of them present only once. CDR1 is LGHNA and CDR2 is YSLEER in the germline V gene. The CDR3 loop spans 16 amino acids. V lost 0 bases to trimming and J lost 5 bases; unmatched junction nucleotides: 3. In this sample, this clone turned up a few times. Its matching antigen is unknown. The gene calls are TRBV4-3 and TRBJ1-4; TRBD1 agrees at 10 bases. Input material: PBMCs. The TCR sequence derives from a man aged 40-50 years in good health and CMV-seronegative. The DNA of the CDR3 is TGCGCCAGCAGCCAAGAGACGGGACAGGGGAATGAAAAACTGTTTTTT. The encoded protein is CASSQETGQGNEKLFF.